The next 22 T cell receptor beta chains were all read from a single sample in a study of PD-1 blockade in mismatch repair-deficient tumors (dated by TCRdb to about 2017). The library came from the immunoSEQ multiplex PCR assay. TCRdb re-hosts the immuneACCESS table, in-frame sequences only. Its copies lack some clones; in the studies checked, an unresolved V gene accounts for under half of them, and the cause for the rest is not known. The sample has more than 50,000 clones on record, roughly 88% of them singletons. The ten largest clones capture approximately 15% of the sample. The sequencing here drew on peripheral blood, taken 52 weeks after starting pembrolizumab. All receptors come from an adult with mismatch repair-deficient cancer.

The chain combines TRBV4-1 with TRBJ2-1, with 8 bases aligning to TRBD2. The CDR3 runs 16 residues. The germline gives CDR1 MGHRA, CDR2 YSYEKL. J gave up 4 bases and V 2 bases, and 7 bases lay outside the gene matches. CDR3 DNA sequence: TGCGCCAGCAGCCAAATAACTAGCGGAGAATACAATGAGCAGTTCTTC. Translation gives CASSQITSGEYNEQFF.

This clone was counted a single time. The chain couples TRBV5-1 to TRBJ2-3, with TRBD2 identical over 8 bases. Germline trimming cut 4 bases from V and 8 bases from J; bases unmatched to any gene: 27. CDR1 and CDR2 from the germline V gene are SGHRS and YFSETQ. The CDR3 runs 20 residues. Here the CDR3 DNA reads TGCGCCAGCAGCCGACGGCCGTTCGCGGTGGAGCGGGAGAATTTAGGTACGCAGTATTTT. Residues: CASSRRPFAVERENLGTQYF.

The rearrangement links TRBV4-2 to TRBJ2-1; 11 bases align to TRBD2. The V gene's germline CDR1 is LGHNA and CDR2 YNFKEQ. CDR3 size: 16 residues. The junction had 10 bases not matched to a gene; V was cut back by 5 bases and J by 7 bases. For the CDR3, the DNA is TGTGCCAGCAGCTGGGGGGAACTAGCGGGAGTTAATGAGCAGTTCTTC. Amino acid sequence: CASSWGELAGVNEQFF.

This chain links TRBV13 with TRBJ2-7, with TRBD2 matching 7 bases. The CDR3 spans 15 residues. Trimming cost V 4 bases and J 3 bases; bases outside gene matches: 9. Germline-derived CDR1 and CDR2 are PRHDT and FYEKMQ (reference sequence). The CDR3 spells CASSSRGTGGYEQYF. In DNA form, the CDR3 reads TGTGCCAGCAGCTCCCGGGGTACGGGGGGCTACGAGCAGTACTTC.

Only a few counts were recorded for this clone. This chain joins TRBV7-3 and TRBJ2-2; TRBD1 matches 10 bases. In germline, CDR1 is SGHTA, CDR2 FQGTGA. V trimming: 3 bases; J trimming: 3 bases; junction bases outside the gene matches: 1. The CDR3 has 15 residues. The CDR3 reads CASSLTGGDTGELFF. The CDR3 bases are TGTGCCAGCAGCTTGACAGGGGGCGACACCGGGGAGCTGTTTTTT.

This rearrangement joins TRBV10-2 to TRBJ2-2, with D uncertain. The germline V gene has CDR1 WSHSY and CDR2 SAAADI. The CDR3 covers 14 residues. Trimming pared 6 bases from V and 2 bases from J, leaving 10 bases between. CDR3 DNA: TGCGCCAGCAGGGGGAACCTTAACACCGGGGAGCTGTTTTTT. Its translation is CASRGNLNTGELFF.

The chain joins TRBV7-2 to TRBJ2-5; either TRBD1 or TRBD2 may fit D (6 bases each). The V gene lost 3 bases and the J gene lost 2 bases, with 13 bases spanning the gap. The CDR3 is 15 amino acids. Germline CDR1 is SGHTA and CDR2 is FQGNSA. CDR3 in amino acids: CASSFQPGAQETQYF. Written as DNA, the CDR3 is TGTGCCAGCAGCTTCCAGCCGGGGGCGCAAGAGACCCAGTACTTC.

This chain joins TRBV6-1 and TRBJ2-5, with 8 bases identical to TRBD2. The V gene's germline CDR1 is MNHNS and CDR2 SASEGT. The CDR3 sequence is 16 residues long. Trimming removed 3 bases from V and 5 bases from J; junction bases left unmatched: 11. The CDR3 sequence is CASSDRGGDPRETQYF. The CDR3 DNA sequence: TGTGCCAGCAGTGATCGGGGGGGCGACCCCCGTGAGACCCAGTACTTC.

Of note for this clone: The sample has other DNA sequences that encode this CDR3 too. The gene calls are TRBV10-3 and TRBJ1-3; no clear D gene. The CDR3 runs 11 residues. Germline CDR1 is ENHRY and CDR2 is SYGVKD. Deletions cut 3 bases from V and 4 bases from J, with 1 base between. Here the CDR3 DNA reads TGTGCCATCAGTGAAGGAAACACCATATATTTT. This translates into CAISEGNTIYF.

This chain links TRBV29-1 with TRBJ2-2; D possibly corresponds to TRBD1 (6 bases). This CDR3 has 15 residues. The V and J ends lost 5 bases and 5 bases respectively, with 18 bases between them. CDR1 is SQVTM, CDR2 ANQGSEA, per germline. The CDR3 DNA sequence: TGCAGCGTTCTAAGCTTGGGGGCATCGACCGGGGAGCTGTTTTTT. Translating it yields CSVLSLGASTGELFF.

This chain connects TRBV5-4 to TRBJ1-1; D unresolved. CDR3 size: 12 residues. Looked up from germline, CDR1 is SGHNT and CDR2 is YYREEE (reference sequence). V was clipped by 2 bases and J by 0 bases, with 2 bases between them. The CDR3 spells CASSFVNTEAFF. The CDR3, as DNA: TGTGCCAGCAGCTTCGTGAACACTGAAGCTTTCTTT.

This rearrangement joins TRBV7-3 to TRBJ2-1, with TRBD2 identical over 7 bases. V was pared by 2 bases and J by 5 bases, with 6 bases of the junction left unmatched. The length of the CDR3 is 15 residues. The germline V gene has CDR1 SGHTA and CDR2 FQGTGA. CDR3 sequence (DNA): TGTGCCAGCAGCTTAGTAGCGGGTATAAACAATGAGCAGTTCTTC. Translating it yields CASSLVAGINNEQFF. The whole variable domain, remainder taken from reference TRBV7-3 and TRBJ2-1, is GAGVSQTPSNKVTEKGKYVELRCDPISGHTALYWYRQSLGQGPEFLIYFQGTGAADDSGLPNDRFFAVRPEGSVSTLKIQRTERGDSAVYLCASSLVAGINNEQFFGPGTRLTVL.

The chain employs TRBV5-1 and TRBJ1-1; D remains ambiguous. V was clipped by 0 bases and J by 0 bases, with 3 bases between them. This CDR3 comprises 13 residues. CDR1 and CDR2 from the germline V gene are SGHRS and YFSETQ. The CDR3 region is CASSLEMNTEAFF. DNA of the CDR3: TGCGCCAGCAGCTTGGAGATGAACACTGAAGCTTTCTTT.

The V and J genes are TRBV7-2 and TRBJ2-1; 7 bases fit TRBD1. J was trimmed by 0 bases and V by 0 bases; bases with no gene match: 5. This CDR3 spans 17 amino acids. CDR1 is SGHTA and CDR2 is FQGNSA in the germline V gene. The CDR3 here is CASSLAPGGSSYNEQFF. Written as DNA, the CDR3 is TGTGCCAGCAGCTTAGCCCCAGGGGGAAGCTCCTACAATGAGCAGTTCTTC. Looking up the rest from reference TRBV7-2 and TRBJ2-1 gives the full variable domain: GAGVSQSPSNKVTEKGKDVELRCDPISGHTALYWYRQSLGQGLEFLIYFQGNSAPDKSGLPSDRFSAERTGGSVSTLTIQRTQQEDSAVYLCASSLAPGGSSYNEQFFGPGTRLTVL.

This rearrangement joins TRBV7-9 to TRBJ2-7, with D unclear. CDR1 SEHNR and CDR2 FQNEAQ come from the germline V gene (reference sequence). This CDR3 region has 12 residues. Trimming cost V 6 bases and J 5 bases, with 11 bases left between them. CDR3 residues: CASRGAGNEQYF. The DNA of the CDR3 is TGTGCCAGCAGAGGTGCCGGAAACGAGCAGTACTTC.

This clone was observed once. The chain is built from TRBV19 and TRBJ2-2; 10 bases map to TRBD1. With 5 bases clipped from V and 7 bases from J, the junction kept 4 bases outside the gene matches. The CDR3 spans 14 residues. Per the germline V gene, CDR1 is LNHDA and CDR2 is SQIVND (reference sequence). The CDR3 spells CASSDRGQGGELFF. The CDR3 coding sequence is TGTGCCAGTAGTGACAGGGGGCAGGGCGGGGAGCTGTTTTTT.

The chain couples TRBV29-1 to TRBJ2-7; 7 nucleotides align to TRBD1. J was trimmed by 7 bases and V by 3 bases; bases with no gene match: 3. Germline V gene lookup returns CDR1 SQVTM and CDR2 ANQGSEA. CDR3 length: 11 residues. CDR3: CSVEAGGEQYF. DNA for the CDR3: TGCAGCGTTGAGGCAGGGGGTGAGCAGTACTTC.

The chain carries TRBV25-1 and TRBJ1-5; 7 bases fit TRBD1. The V gene's germline CDR1 is MGHDK and CDR2 SYGVNS. There are 16 residues in the CDR3. J lost 3 bases, V lost 3 bases, and 8 bases had no gene match. As DNA, the CDR3 is TGTGCCAGCAGTGAGGGAACAGGGGACAACAATCAGCCCCAGCATTTT. Its protein product is CASSEGTGDNNQPQHF.

This clone came up once. V usage is TRBV6-1 and J usage is TRBJ2-7; TRBD1 aligns across 9 bases. V shed 5 bases, J shed 1 base, and the junction held 3 bases outside the gene matches. Germline V gives CDR1 MNHNS, CDR2 SASEGT. This CDR3 comprises 14 residues. This CDR3 reads CASSTGGDSYEQYF. In nucleotides, the CDR3 is TGTGCCAGCAGTACAGGGGGCGATTCCTACGAGCAGTACTTC.

V usage is TRBV6-6 and J usage is TRBJ1-5; TRBD1 might be the D (6 bases). Trimming took 2 bases from V and 4 from J, leaving 12 bases between them. The length of the CDR3 is 15 residues. Germline CDR1 is MNHNY and CDR2 is SVGAGI (reference sequence). The CDR3 nucleotides read TGTGCCAGCAGTTACCTACAGGGTATTAATCAGCCCCAGCATTTT. This gives the protein CASSYLQGINQPQHF.

The chain is built from TRBV4-3 and TRBJ2-5; 8 nucleotides match TRBD2. The CDR3 extends over 17 amino acids. Germline values: CDR1 LGHNA, CDR2 YSLEER. The V and J ends lost 3 bases and 4 bases, in that order; junction bases with no gene match: 13. The DNA of the CDR3 is TGCGCCAGCAGCCACCGTTTGGAGCGGGAGAAGGGAGAGACCCAGTACTTC. Protein: CASSHRLEREKGETQYF.

The V gene is TRBV11-3, the J gene TRBJ2-2; 11 nucleotides align to TRBD2. The CDR3 spans 19 residues. Germline values: CDR1 SGHNT, CDR2 YENEEA. After removal of 0 bases from V and 4 bases from J, the junction contained 10 bases not matched to a gene. The DNA for the CDR3 is TGTGCCAGCAGCTTAGATCTTATACTAGCGGGAGATACCACCGGGGAGCTGTTTTTT. Translating gives CASSLDLILAGDTTGELFF.